Each of the 15 T cell receptor beta chains below was sequenced from the same sample in a study of CD8 T cells in ankylosing spondylitis. One entry per CDR3 protein, called by TCRdb with MiXCR from the 5' RACE reads. The top ten clones hold 10% to 15% of a sample with 130,000 or so distinct CDR3 sequences, 6% to 8.5% of them seen once. Material: blood, either unsorted or a sorted T cell fraction (not recorded which). Receptors were obtained from a male donor with ankylosing spondylitis or in good health (not recorded which).

Note on this clonotype: At one boundary the junction diverges from the germline segment, which might be a read error. J is TRBJ2-7 and V is TRBV5-1, with D unresolved. The CDR3 spans 13 residues. Germline CDR1 and CDR2: SGHRS and YFSETQ. The CDR3 loop is CASSFPPNYEQSF. CDR3 sequence (DNA): TGCGCCAGCAGCTTCCCCCCCAACTACGAGCAGTCCTTC.

This clonotype was picked up many times. The gene calls are TRBV6-2 or TRBV6-3 and TRBJ2-5; TRBD2 matches 9 bases. From germline, CDR1 is MNHEY and CDR2 SVGEGT. This CDR3 is built from 14 residues. The ends lost 6 bases at V and 2 bases at J; junction bases unmatched: 4. The CDR3 reads CASRASGIQETQYF. The CDR3 DNA reads TGTGCCAGCAGGGCTAGCGGGATACAAGAGACCCAGTACTTC.

This clonotype was seen repeatedly, ten times or more. CDR3 protein: CASSLLWTGWEQYF. CDR3 sequence (DNA): TGTGCCAGCAGTTTATTATGGACAGGGTGGGAGCAGTACTTC. This chain links TRBV28 with TRBJ2-7; 8 positions match TRBD1. The germline CDR1 and CDR2 sequences are MDHEN and SYDVKM. The CDR3 is 14 amino acids. The J segment lost 7 bases and the V segment lost 1 base, leaving 6 bases of the junction unmatched.

The chain has TRBV11-3 and TRBJ1-1; D is undetermined. V was pared by 7 bases and J by 1 base, with 13 bases between. There are 14 residues in the CDR3. Germline CDR1 reads SGHNT; CDR2 reads YENEEA. In DNA, the CDR3 is TGTGCCAGCAAACGTGGTCAGGAGAACACTGAAGCTTTCTTT. Translating it yields CASKRGQENTEAFF.

This clonotype occurred many times. CDR3 coding DNA: TGTGCCAGCAGTGAAGCAGGGCTAGCCTCCTACAATGAGCAGTTCTTC. This gives the protein CASSEAGLASYNEQFF. The chain couples TRBV2 to TRBJ2-1, with D possibly being TRBD2 (5 bases). The germline V gene has CDR1 SNHLY and CDR2 FYNNEI. V gave up 0 bases and J gave up 0 bases, with 9 bases separating them. The CDR3 consists of 16 residues.

This clonotype was counted at least ten times. The rearrangement links TRBV20-1 to TRBJ1-3; no firm D call. The CDR3 has 13 residues. Germline V gene data show CDR1 as DFQATT and CDR2 as SNEGSKA (reference sequence). Deletions cut 3 bases from V and 5 bases from J, with 11 bases between. Here the CDR3 DNA reads TGCAGTGCTAGGCCCGAGGGTAGAAACACCATATATTTT. It translates to CSARPEGRNTIYF.

Many counts were recorded for this clonotype. V and J are TRBV12-3 or TRBV12-4 and TRBJ1-2; 9 bases fit TRBD1. The CDR3 is made up of 14 amino acids. The ends lost 7 bases at V and 0 bases at J; junction bases unmatched: 3. CDR3 nucleotide sequence: TGTGCCAGCACCGACAGGGGGACTAACTATGGCTACACCTTC. Protein: CASTDRGTNYGYTF.

With regard to this clonotype: This may be a read error: a much more frequent sequence differs by one nucleotide. The rearrangement joins TRBV20-1 to TRBJ2-3; 10 nucleotides align to TRBD1. Germline V CDR1 and CDR2: DFQATT, SNEGSKA (reference sequence). The CDR3 runs to 19 residues. CDR3: CCARARTGGLASLSDTQYF. CDR3 DNA sequence: TGCTGTGCTAGAGCCCGGACAGGGGGGTTAGCGAGCCTATCAGATACGCAGTATTTT.

This clonotype has a count of ten or more. The V and J genes are TRBV7-2 and TRBJ1-5, with D unresolved. Germline CDR1 reads SGHTA; CDR2 reads FQGNSA. The CDR3 contains 15 residues. Trimming left V 2 bases short and J 5 bases short, with 13 bases between. CDR3 DNA: TGTGCCAGCAGCTTATTTCTTGGAAGGGATCAGCCCCAGCATTTT. This sequence encodes CASSLFLGRDQPQHF.

This clonotype has just a few counts. For the CDR3, the DNA is TGTGCCAGTAGTGCTGGACATCTGAACACTGAAGCTTTCTTT. This gives the protein CASSAGHLNTEAFF. The gene calls are TRBV19 and TRBJ1-1; possibly TRBD1 for D (5 bases). Germline CDR1 LNHDA, CDR2 SQIVND (reference sequence). The ends were cut back, 5 bases at V and 0 bases at J, with 10 bases in the middle. The CDR3 totals 14 residues.

This clonotype was counted at least ten times. The rearrangement links TRBV20-1 to TRBJ2-1; 10 bases fit TRBD1. Per the germline V gene, CDR1 is DFQATT and CDR2 is SNEGSKA (reference sequence). CDR3 size: 15 residues. V gave up 4 bases and J gave up 4 bases; unmatched junction bases: 7. The CDR3 reads CSAMGGQGQYNEQFF. The CDR3, as DNA: TGCAGTGCTATGGGGGGACAGGGGCAGTACAATGAGCAGTTCTTC.

This clonotype was observed many times. V usage is TRBV7-9 and J usage is TRBJ2-7; 8 positions agree with TRBD1. Germline CDR1 and CDR2: SEHNR and FQNEAQ (reference sequence). J lost 2 bases, V lost 5 bases, and 8 bases had no gene match. This CDR3 has 15 residues. For the CDR3, the DNA is TGTGCCAGCAGCGCCGACGGGACAGGCACCTACGAGCAGTACTTC. This gives the protein CASSADGTGTYEQYF.

CDR3 coding DNA: TGCGCCAGCAGCCCTCTGGGGAGGGGGAACACTGAAGCTTTCTTT. It codes for CASSPLGRGNTEAFF. J is TRBJ1-1 and V is TRBV5-1; weak D call: TRBD1 (5 bases). Germline V gives CDR1 SGHRS, CDR2 YFSETQ. Trimming shortened V by 4 bases and J by 1 base, and 14 bases separated the two germline ends. The CDR3 runs 15 residues.

This clonotype was recorded at least ten times. This chain joins TRBV7-9 and TRBJ2-3; D gene unclear. Trimming shortened V by 1 base and J by 2 bases, and 7 bases separated the two germline ends. This CDR3 comprises 14 residues. Germline CDR1 SEHNR, CDR2 FQNEAQ (reference sequence). The CDR3 DNA is TGTGCCAGCAGCTTAGGGTACCTCACAGATACGCAGTATTTT. Residues: CASSLGYLTDTQYF.

In this sample, this clonotype turned up many times. The gene calls are TRBV5-1 and TRBJ1-2, with TRBD1 matching 7 bases. The V and J ends lost 4 bases and 6 bases, in that order; junction bases with no gene match: 6. Germline-derived CDR1 and CDR2 are SGHRS and YFSETQ. The CDR3 covers 13 residues. CDR3 amino acids: CASSIGQEDGYTF. CDR3 nucleotide sequence: TGCGCCAGCAGCATCGGACAGGAGGATGGCTACACCTTC.